This T cell receptor (beta chain) was retrieved from a study of regulatory T cells in long-lasting Graves disease. Overall study findings and caveats: TRBV28, TRBJ1-2 and TRBJ2-5 emerged as the favored segments in persistent disease.

To make TCR beta libraries, researchers used iRepertoire HTBI primers and Arm-PCR of CDR3 regions. TCRdb re-called the multiplex PCR reads through MiXCR, storing one row per CDR3 protein. The repertoire has roughly 400,000 distinct CDR3 sequences, approximately 16% of them found once; the top ten carry approximately 7.8%. This clonotype was counted at least ten times. Its antigen is as yet unknown. Trimming took off 1 base at V and 2 bases at J, with 18 bases between the two ends. The CDR3 is made up of 17 amino acids. CDR1 is MNHEY, CDR2 SMNVEV, per germline (reference sequence). Noted time point: newly diagnosed GD, antithyroid drugs for less than 3 months. Extracted PBMC RNA gave rise to the TCR library. Separately, the same data were catalogued under a study of T cells in Graves' hyperthyroidism and ophthalmopathy. As that report states: Most thyroid clonotypes expanded above 0.001 appeared in blood too.

The material was peripheral blood mononuclear cells (PBMCs), obtained at new diagnosis, from a patient treated with antithyroid drugs. This clonotype was obtained from a woman aged 40 to 49 with Graves disease. The rearrangement links TRBV27 to TRBJ2-7; tentatively, D is TRBD1 (6 bases). CDR3 sequence: CASSLLGTSLTPYEQYF. The CDR3 DNA reads TGTGCCAGCAGTTTATTAGGGACAAGCCTAACACCCTACGAGCAGTACTTC.